The 29 T cell receptor beta chains presented below share a single source sample, sequenced in a study of cytotoxic CD8 clonotypes in ibrutinib-treated CLL. The protocol was immunoSEQ multiplex PCR, while the TCRdb copy is restricted to in-frame clones and leaves out a portion. The sample holds a few hundred thousand clones, roughly 70% seen once. The sample consisted of PBMCs, taken after 24 months of ibrutinib treatment. The receptors were gathered from a human donor with chronic lymphocytic leukemia.

The chain links TRBV18 to TRBJ1-4, with D unresolved. CDR3 length: 13 amino acids. Trimming stripped 3 bases from V and 7 bases from J, with 9 bases between. The germline V gene has CDR1 KGHSH and CDR2 LQKENI. The chain's CDR3 is CASSPGRFEKLFF. CDR3 DNA: TGTGCCAGCTCACCCGGTAGATTTGAAAAACTGTTTTTT.

The V gene is TRBV4-1, the J gene TRBJ2-2, with 12 bases aligning to TRBD2. In germline, CDR1 is MGHRA, CDR2 YSYEKL. CDR3 size: 17 residues. After removal of 1 base from V and 0 bases from J, the junction contained 0 bases not matched to a gene. The CDR3 reads CASSQGLAGANTGELFF. The CDR3 DNA is TGCGCCAGCAGCCAAGGACTAGCGGGGGCGAACACCGGGGAGCTGTTTTTT.

V is TRBV19 and J is TRBJ2-5; the D call may be TRBD1 or TRBD2 (5 bases each). V was cut by 11 bases and J by 5 bases, with 24 bases left in between. CDR1 is LNHDA, CDR2 SQIVND, per germline (reference sequence). CDR3 length: 15 residues. The CDR3 DNA is TGTGCCTCCCGCCCAGGGAGAGGGGAGTGGGAGACCCAGTACTTC. Translating gives CASRPGRGEWETQYF.

This clone was seen only a few times. The chain couples TRBV6-5 to TRBJ2-1; 7 bases align to TRBD2. CDR1 and CDR2 (germline): MNHEY, SVGAGI. With V trimmed by 5 bases and J by 3 bases, 4 bases remained unmatched. This CDR3 has 14 residues. CDR3 sequence reads: CASSNQRDYNEQFF. CDR3 bases: TGTGCCAGCAGTAATCAGCGGGACTACAATGAGCAGTTCTTC.

The rearrangement links TRBV28 to TRBJ2-2; D remains ambiguous. CDR3 length: 13 residues. The germline gives CDR1 MDHEN, CDR2 SYDVKM. The ends were cut back, 3 bases at V and 2 bases at J, with 4 bases in the middle. Written as DNA, the CDR3 is TGTGCCAGCAGTTTCGGTAACACCGGGGAGCTGTTTTTT. Residues: CASSFGNTGELFF.

V is TRBV6-1 and J is TRBJ1-3; 8 nucleotides align to TRBD1. CDR3 length: 16 residues. Germline V lookup: CDR1 MNHNS, CDR2 SASEGT. The V and J ends lost 4 bases and 3 bases, in that order; junction bases with no gene match: 8. In nucleotides, the CDR3 is TGTGCCAGCAGTGTATCTGGCAGGGGGCATGGAAACACCATATATTTT. Its translation is CASSVSGRGHGNTIYF.

The V and J genes are TRBV29-1 and TRBJ2-7; the match to TRBD1 covers 9 bases. Trimming removed 7 bases from V and 5 bases from J; junction bases left unmatched: 9. This CDR3 contains 13 residues. Germline V gives CDR1 SQVTM, CDR2 ANQGSEA. The CDR3 DNA reads TGCAGCGCCAAAGGTGGACAGGGGAACGAGCAGTACTTC. Its protein product is CSAKGGQGNEQYF.

The chain combines TRBV25-1 with TRBJ1-3, with D perhaps matching TRBD1 (6 bases). This CDR3 spans 13 amino acids. CDR1 MGHDK and CDR2 SYGVNS come from the germline V gene. Trimming left V 7 bases short and J 3 bases short, with 10 bases between. The CDR3 region is CASNRVGGNTIYF. CDR3 nucleotide sequence: TGTGCCAGCAACAGGGTTGGTGGAAACACCATATATTTT.

This clone was observed a handful of times. The chain combines TRBV7-3 with TRBJ1-5; tentatively, D is TRBD1 (5 bases). This CDR3 contains 13 residues. V shed 1 base and J shed 5 bases, with 6 bases lying between them. Germline CDR1 SGHTA, CDR2 FQGTGA. The CDR3 nucleotides read TGTGCCAGCAGCTTAAAAGGGGATCAGCCCCAGCATTTT. Its translation: CASSLKGDQPQHF.

This clone was found a few times. This CDR3 reads CASSERALSSEQYF. In nucleotides, the CDR3 is TGCGCCAGCAGTGAGCGAGCCCTAAGCTCCGAGCAGTACTTC. This chain joins TRBV10-1 and TRBJ2-7; D gene unclear. There are 14 residues in the CDR3. Germline V CDR1 and CDR2: WNHNN, SYGVQD (reference sequence). V shed 2 bases and J shed 6 bases, with 14 bases lying between them.

The chain carries TRBV11-2 and TRBJ2-6, with D tentatively TRBD1 (6 bases). The germline V gene has CDR1 SGHAT and CDR2 FQNNGV. The CDR3 spans 16 residues. V lost 10 bases and J lost 5, with 21 bases in between. The CDR3 loop reads CAIPGTKVARANVLTF. CDR3 sequence (DNA): TGTGCCATCCCCGGGACAAAAGTCGCTAGGGCCAACGTCCTGACTTTC.

This clone has just a few counts. J is TRBJ2-6 and V is TRBV28, with no clear D. Germline CDR1 MDHEN, CDR2 SYDVKM. The CDR3 is 18 residues long. Trimming pared 4 bases from V and 0 bases from J, leaving 16 bases between. The CDR3 region is CASSSFGQANSGANVLTF. For the CDR3, the DNA is TGTGCCAGCAGTTCCTTCGGGCAGGCTAACTCTGGGGCCAACGTCCTGACTTTC.

V is TRBV7-9 and J is TRBJ1-2; D is perhaps TRBD1 (6 bases). The CDR3 covers 14 residues. Germline CDR1 reads SEHNR; CDR2 reads FQNEAQ (reference sequence). V dropped 5 bases and J dropped 4 bases, with 14 bases sitting between them. The CDR3 coding sequence is TGTGCCAGCAGCGAGGGGGACACAGGCTATGGCTACACCTTC. Translating it yields CASSEGDTGYGYTF.

The rearrangement joins TRBV28 to TRBJ1-5; D is unresolved. Trimming shortened V by 6 bases and J by 3 bases, and 6 bases separated the two germline ends. The CDR3 is made up of 12 amino acids. Looked up from germline, CDR1 is MDHEN and CDR2 is SYDVKM. The CDR3, as DNA: TGTGCCAGCAGGGAACCCAATCAGCCCCAGCATTTT. Protein: CASREPNQPQHF.

The chain couples TRBV27 to TRBJ2-3; no reliable D call. The CDR3 is made up of 10 amino acids. Germline V gene lookup returns CDR1 MNHEY and CDR2 SMNVEV (reference sequence). V was clipped by 9 bases and J by 5 bases, with 6 bases between them. CDR3 in DNA: TGTGCCAGTCGGAAAGATACGCAGTATTTT. Translated: CASRKDTQYF.

This sequence joins TRBV4-1 and TRBJ1-1, with D possibly TRBD1 on 6 matching bases. Germline loops: CDR1 MGHRA, CDR2 YSYEKL. The CDR3 sequence is 17 residues long. Trimming removed 5 bases at V and 1 base at J, with 20 bases between. The CDR3 sequence is CASSGSDIGTPNTEAFF. CDR3 nucleotides: TGCGCCAGCAGCGGCTCAGATATCGGGACACCGAACACTGAAGCTTTCTTT.

This clone was counted once. The chain combines TRBV10-1 with TRBJ1-3, with D unresolved. This CDR3 has 13 amino acids. V lost 3 bases and J 5 bases, leaving 8 bases between the germline ends. Germline values: CDR1 WNHNN, CDR2 SYGVQD (reference sequence). The CDR3 spells CASSEGSRNTIYF. The CDR3 DNA reads TGCGCCAGCAGTGAAGGCAGCAGAAACACCATATATTTT.

This chain links TRBV4-2 with TRBJ2-1; no reliable D call. The CDR3 contains 16 residues. Trimming pared 0 bases from V and 7 bases from J, leaving 16 bases between. Germline CDR1 reads LGHNA; CDR2 reads YNFKEQ. Here the CDR3 DNA reads TGTGCCAGCAGCCAAGAGGCAGCCAAAGTGGGTAATGAGCAGTTCTTC. Its translation: CASSQEAAKVGNEQFF.

The genes are TRBV11-3 and TRBJ2-2; D gene uncertain. Germline loops: CDR1 SGHNT, CDR2 YENEEA. The CDR3 runs 16 residues. V lost 2 bases, J lost 4 bases, and 14 bases lay in between. The CDR3 spells CASSLSPAASTGELFF. The CDR3 DNA sequence: TGTGCCAGCAGCTTATCGCCGGCAGCGTCCACCGGGGAGCTGTTTTTT.

This rearrangement joins TRBV10-3 to TRBJ1-5; a possible D gene is TRBD1 (6 bases). The CDR3 consists of 14 residues. Trimming pared 6 bases from V and 2 bases from J, leaving 11 bases between. CDR1 is ENHRY and CDR2 is SYGVKD in the germline V gene. CDR3 region: CAIRDSRGNQPQHF. CDR3 nucleotide sequence: TGTGCCATCAGGGACAGTAGGGGCAATCAGCCCCAGCATTTT.

The chain combines TRBV2 with TRBJ2-1; 10 nucleotides line up with TRBD2. CDR1 SNHLY and CDR2 FYNNEI come from the germline V gene. The CDR3 length is 13 residues. V shed 10 bases and J 5 bases; nucleotides not matched to a gene: 5. The CDR3 bases are TGTGCCAACAGCGGGAGGGGTAACAATGAGCAGTTCTTC. Amino acids: CANSGRGNNEQFF.

The chain is built from TRBV18 and TRBJ2-1, with TRBD2 matching over 8 bases. The germline CDR1 and CDR2 sequences are KGHSH and LQKENI. V lost 1 base to trimming and J lost 6 bases; unmatched junction nucleotides: 17. The CDR3 extends over 19 amino acids. The CDR3 nucleotides read TGTGCCAGCTCACCACGGTATGCGGGAGGAAGTTTAGGGCTCAATGAGCAGTTCTTC. Amino acid sequence: CASSPRYAGGSLGLNEQFF.

This chain joins TRBV28 and TRBJ2-1; D may be TRBD2 (5 bases). CDR3 length: 13 amino acids. Trimming took 2 bases from V and 9 from J, leaving 11 bases between them. CDR1 and CDR2 (germline): MDHEN, SYDVKM. The DNA of the CDR3 is TGTGCCAGCAGTTTACCGGCTGAGGGTGAGCAGTTCTTC. Amino acid sequence: CASSLPAEGEQFF.

The genes are TRBV9 and TRBJ1-1; perhaps TRBD1 as D (6 bases). V lost 0 bases and J lost 7, with 10 bases in between. Germline CDR1 and CDR2: SGDLS and YYNGEE. The CDR3 contains 13 residues. The CDR3 is CASSVVAGVEAFF. For the CDR3, the DNA is TGTGCCAGCAGCGTAGTGGCAGGGGTTGAAGCTTTCTTT.

The chain recombines TRBV29-1 with TRBJ1-5; no clear D gene. Trimming took off 0 bases at V and 4 bases at J, with 7 bases between the two ends. Germline CDR1 is SQVTM and CDR2 is ANQGSEA. This CDR3 is built from 13 residues. CDR3 in DNA: TGCAGCGTTGAAGACAGACCTAATCAGCCCCAGCATTTT. Amino acids: CSVEDRPNQPQHF.

The chain recombines TRBV9 with TRBJ2-5, with D perhaps TRBD1 (6 bases). There are 15 residues in the CDR3. Trimming removed 2 bases from V and 5 bases from J, with 16 bases in between. CDR1 is SGDLS and CDR2 is YYNGEE in the germline V gene. This CDR3 is CASSVQGSMRETQYF. In nucleotides, the CDR3 is TGTGCCAGCAGCGTTCAGGGGTCAATGAGGGAGACCCAGTACTTC.

The V and J genes are TRBV4-3 and TRBJ2-1, with no clear D. Germline lookup yields CDR1 LGHNA and CDR2 YSLEER. The V gene lost 1 base and the J gene lost 7 bases, with 11 bases spanning the gap. The CDR3 extends over 14 amino acids. The CDR3 nucleotides are TGCGCCAGCAGCCAAGCGGACGGGTGGAATGAGCAGTTCTTC. The encoded protein is CASSQADGWNEQFF.

This chain's CDR3 is CASRHRTVYTF. The CDR3 DNA follows: TGTGCCAGCAGGCACCGGACAGTCTACACCTTC. The rearrangement uses TRBV5-6 and TRBJ1-2; D perhaps matches TRBD1 (6 bases). V was trimmed by 5 bases and J by 10 bases, leaving 12 bases between them. Germline-derived CDR1 and CDR2 are SGHDT and YYEEEE. The CDR3 sequence is 11 residues long.

The chain recombines TRBV5-1 with TRBJ2-7, with D perhaps TRBD2 (7 bases). V was cut by 10 bases and J by 3 bases, with 23 bases left in between. Per the germline V gene, CDR1 is SGHRS and CDR2 is YFSETQ. The CDR3 length is 15 residues. The CDR3 reads CACNEEGGRDYEQYF. Here the CDR3 DNA reads TGCGCCTGCAACGAAGAGGGGGGGCGCGACTACGAGCAGTACTTC. Full variable domain (missing parts from reference TRBV5-1 and TRBJ2-7): KAGVTQTPRYLIKTRGQQVTLSCSPISGHRSVSWYQQTPGQGLQFLFEYFSETQRNKGNFPGRFSGRQFSNSRSEMNVSTLELGDSALYLCACNEEGGRDYEQYFGPGTRLTVT.